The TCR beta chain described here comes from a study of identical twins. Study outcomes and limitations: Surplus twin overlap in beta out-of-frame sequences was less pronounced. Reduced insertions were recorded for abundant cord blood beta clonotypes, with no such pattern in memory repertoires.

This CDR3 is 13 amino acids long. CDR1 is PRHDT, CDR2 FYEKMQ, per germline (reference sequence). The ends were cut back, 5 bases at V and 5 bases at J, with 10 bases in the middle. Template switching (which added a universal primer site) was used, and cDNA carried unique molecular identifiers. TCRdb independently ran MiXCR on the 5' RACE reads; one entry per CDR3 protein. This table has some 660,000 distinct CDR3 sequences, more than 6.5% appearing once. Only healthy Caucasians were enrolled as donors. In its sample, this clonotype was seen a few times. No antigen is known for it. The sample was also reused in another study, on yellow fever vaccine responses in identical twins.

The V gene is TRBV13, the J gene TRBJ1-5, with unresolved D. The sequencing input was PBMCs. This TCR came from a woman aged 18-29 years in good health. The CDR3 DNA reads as TGTGCCAGCAGCCACTCCCCCCATCAGCCCCAGCATTTT. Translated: CASSHSPHQPQHF.